A selection of T cell receptor beta chains follows, all from one sample in a study of cytomegalovirus exposure and HLA in healthy donors. Sequencing was performed with immunoSEQ multiplex PCR; in TCRdb, only in-frame clones are kept and a portion is missing. Of around 100,000 clones listed, 65% to 85% were seen once; the top ten hold 2% to 3%. The sequencing input was PBMCs. These receptors all stem from a young woman in good health and CMV-seronegative. CDR3s include the opening cysteine and the closing phenylalanine or tryptophan. The D gene is left open where the match is weak. Clone size is given for some rows only: seen once, a few or many times, or a class if the clone is expanded.

>TRBJ2-5|.|TRBV19|.
CASSGNPQETQYF
TGTGCCAGTAGCGGGAACCCGCAAGAGACCCAGTACTTC
>TRBJ2-1|.|TRBV2|TRBD2
CASSELAGGLNEQFF
TGTGCCAGCAGTGAACTAGCGGGGGGGTTGAATGAGCAGTTCTTC
>TRBJ1-4|.|TRBV5-6|.
CASSSVTGLGRANEKLFF
TGTGCCAGCAGCTCGGTGACAGGTCTAGGCCGGGCTAATGAAAAACTGTTTTTT
>TRBJ1-5|.|TRBV7-6|TRBD1
CASSTRQGPNQPQHF
TGTGCCAGCAGCACAAGACAGGGCCCCAATCAGCCCCAGCATTTT
>TRBJ2-3|few|TRBV28|TRBD1
CASSKGQGATDTQYF
TGTGCCAGCAGTAAGGGACAGGGGGCCACAGATACGCAGTATTTT
>TRBJ1-2|.|TRBV4-2|.
CASSQDPRNGYTF
TGTGCCAGCAGCCAAGATCCGAGAAATGGCTACACCTTC
>TRBJ1-5|.|TRBV6-1|.
CASRKTENSNQPQHF
TGTGCCAGCAGAAAAACAGAGAATAGCAATCAGCCCCAGCATTTT
>TRBJ1-2|.|TRBV5-3|.
CARSSPREGGNYGYTF
TGTGCCAGAAGCTCTCCCCGGGAGGGAGGGAACTATGGCTACACCTTC
>TRBJ2-7|.|TRBV6-1|TRBD1
CASMTGGKYEQYF
TGTGCCAGCATGACAGGGGGTAAATACGAGCAGTACTTC
>TRBJ1-5|.|TRBV7-4|.
CASSLGAGPINNQPQHF
TGTGCCAGCAGCTTAGGTGCAGGGCCGATCAACAATCAGCCCCAGCATTTT
>TRBJ1-2|.|TRBV27|.
CASSPPGRRSFGYTF
TGTGCCAGCAGCCCTCCGGGGAGGCGGTCTTTTGGCTACACCTTC
>TRBJ2-7|.|TRBV2|TRBD2
CASSEVGTSPYEQYF
TGTGCCAGCAGTGAGGTAGGGACTAGCCCCTACGAGCAGTACTTC
>TRBJ2-5|.|TRBV19|.
CASSIRGQETQYF
TGTGCCAGTAGTATACGGGGCCAAGAGACCCAGTACTTC
>TRBJ1-2|.|TRBV19|.
CASSRASDYGYTF
TGTGCCAGTAGTAGGGCCTCAGACTATGGCTACACCTTC
>TRBJ1-2|.|TRBV6-5|TRBD1
CASSNNRGGGYGYTF
TGTGCCAGCAGTAACAACAGGGGAGGCGGCTATGGCTACACCTTC
>TRBJ1-4|.|TRBV5-8|TRBD1
CASRGGGNEKLFF
TGTGCCAGCAGAGGGGGCGGGAATGAAAAACTGTTTTTT
>TRBJ2-1|.|TRBV14|.
CASSRQGGRERAEQFF
TGTGCCAGCAGCCGACAGGGAGGACGGGAGAGGGCTGAGCAGTTCTTC
>TRBJ2-3|few|TRBV6-6|.
CASSYQGTDTQYF
TGTGCCAGCAGTTACCAGGGTACAGATACGCAGTATTTT
>TRBJ1-2|.|TRBV5-6|.
CASSSSHYGYTF
TGTGCCAGCAGCTCCTCTCACTATGGCTACACCTTC
>TRBJ2-3|.|TRBV2|.
CASLGSTDTQYF
TGTGCCAGCCTCGGGAGTACAGATACGCAGTATTTT
>TRBJ1-2|.|TRBV2|.
CASRLVGLNYGYTF
TGTGCCAGCAGGCTGGTGGGACTTAACTATGGCTACACCTTC
>TRBJ1-5|.|TRBV4-1|.
CASSQDLWRIQPQHF
TGCGCCAGCAGCCAAGATCTTTGGAGGATACAGCCCCAGCATTTT
>TRBJ2-1|.|TRBV2|TRBD2
CASSDREGHNEQFF
TGTGCCAGCAGTGACCGGGAGGGCCACAATGAGCAGTTCTTC
>TRBJ1-1|.|TRBV4-2|.
CASSQVSGDTEAFF
TGTGCCAGCAGCCAAGTGTCGGGGGACACTGAAGCTTTCTTT
>TRBJ1-1|.|TRBV4-3|.
CASSQEPWRDSRTEAFF
TGCGCCAGCAGCCAAGAACCCTGGCGTGATTCGAGGACTGAAGCTTTCTTT
>TRBJ2-1|.|TRBV9|.
CASSETEHNEQFF
TGTGCCAGCAGCGAGACAGAACACAATGAGCAGTTCTTC
>TRBJ2-1|.|TRBV7-2|.
CASSFNPTGSSYNEQFF
TGTGCCAGCAGCTTTAACCCAACAGGGAGCTCCTACAATGAGCAGTTCTTC
>TRBJ1-1|.|TRBV6-5|TRBD1
CASSSYTTGITEAFF
TGTGCCAGCAGTTCCTATACGACAGGGATCACTGAAGCTTTCTTT
>TRBJ2-5|.|TRBV11-2|TRBD2
CASSLSPVAGVETQYF
TGTGCCAGCAGCTTATCTCCGGTAGCGGGAGTAGAGACCCAGTACTTC
>TRBJ2-5|.|TRBV10-3|TRBD2
CAISESKAGGLETQYF
TGTGCCATCAGTGAGTCGAAGGCGGGAGGGTTGGAGACCCAGTACTTC
>TRBJ2-7|.|TRBV6-6|TRBD2
CASSLNRGRGPYEQYF
TGTGCCAGCAGTTTGAATCGCGGGAGGGGACCTTACGAGCAGTACTTC
>TRBJ1-4|.|TRBV2|.
CASSDRATNEKLFF
TGTGCCAGCAGTGACAGGGCAACTAATGAAAAACTGTTTTTT
>TRBJ2-1|.|TRBV6-5|.
CASSYLGVRGEQFF
TGTGCCAGCAGTTACCTAGGGGTCAGGGGTGAGCAGTTCTTC
>TRBJ1-1|few|TRBV30|.
CAWSQGWTEAFF
TGTGCCTGGAGCCAGGGATGGACTGAAGCTTTCTTT
>TRBJ2-3|.|TRBV6-1|TRBD1
CAMGRTGALTDTQYF
TGTGCCATGGGGAGGACAGGGGCACTCACAGATACGCAGTATTTT
>TRBJ1-6|.|TRBV2|TRBD1
CASSELQGNSPLHF
TGTGCCAGCAGTGAGTTACAGGGGAATTCACCCCTCCACTTT
>TRBJ1-3|.|TRBV11-3|.
CASSSAAGQISGNTIYF
TGTGCCAGCAGCTCCGCTGCCGGACAGATCTCTGGAAACACCATATATTTT
>TRBJ2-7|few|TRBV28|.
CASRGPGTPISSYEQYF
TGTGCCAGCAGGGGGCCCGGGACTCCTATCAGCTCCTACGAGCAGTACTTC
>TRBJ2-7|.|TRBV13|TRBD1
CASSLGRQGAVREQYF
TGTGCCAGCAGCTTAGGGAGACAGGGGGCTGTTCGAGAGCAGTACTTC
>TRBJ1-1|.|TRBV10-1|.
CAITKGDRMNTEAFF
TGCGCCATCACGAAGGGAGACCGCATGAACACTGAAGCTTTCTTT
>TRBJ1-2|.|TRBV5-1|TRBD1
CASSLGTGGYGYTF
TGCGCCAGCAGCTTGGGGACAGGGGGCTATGGCTACACCTTC
>TRBJ1-3|.|TRBV28|.
CASRDSFGRNTIYF
TGTGCCAGCAGGGACTCTTTTGGGAGAAACACCATATATTTT
>TRBJ1-1|.|TRBV4-1|.
CASSHLFAPLADTEAFF
TGCGCCAGCAGCCACCTTTTCGCCCCCTTGGCGGACACTGAAGCTTTCTTT
>TRBJ1-2|.|TRBV4-2|.
CASSQDAGARYGYTF
TGTGCCAGCAGCCAAGATGCGGGGGCGCGGTATGGCTACACCTTC
>TRBJ2-5|.|TRBV5-1|TRBD1
CASSLSPGGGETQYF
TGCGCCAGCAGCTTGAGCCCAGGGGGCGGAGAGACCCAGTACTTC
>TRBJ1-1|.|TRBV14|.
CASSSMNLGAFF
TGTGCCAGCAGCTCAATGAACCTGGGCGCTTTCTTT
>TRBJ1-2|few|TRBV29-1|.
CSVDRAGTNGYTF
TGCAGCGTTGACAGGGCAGGAACCAATGGCTACACCTTC
>TRBJ2-5|.|TRBV11-2|.
CASSLAETQYF
TGTGCCAGCAGCTTAGCGGAGACCCAGTACTTC
>TRBJ2-7|.|TRBV7-9|TRBD1
CASSLEGTGISYEQYF
TGTGCCAGCAGCTTAGAGGGGACAGGGATCTCCTACGAGCAGTACTTC
>TRBJ1-6|.|TRBV7-9|.
CASSSGTLNNSPLHF
TGTGCCAGCAGCTCTGGGACACTCAATAATTCACCCCTCCACTTT
>TRBJ1-1|once|TRBV18|.
CASSPLPKSNTEAFF
TGTGCCAGCTCACCACTTCCCAAGAGTAACACTGAAGCTTTCTTT
>TRBJ1-2|.|TRBV19|.
CASSISAGVVYGYTF
TGTGCCAGTAGTATCTCCGCCGGAGTAGTCTATGGCTACACCTTC
>TRBJ2-3|.|TRBV10-3|TRBD2
CAIRPTSGSTDTQYF
TGTGCCATCAGACCGACTAGCGGGAGCACAGATACGCAGTATTTT
>TRBJ1-1|.|TRBV30|.
CAWSPGTEAFF
TGTGCCTGGAGTCCCGGGACTGAAGCTTTCTTT
>TRBJ1-1|once|TRBV7-9|TRBD1
CASSPGTGWTEAFF
TGTGCCAGCAGCCCAGGGACAGGGTGGACTGAAGCTTTCTTT
>TRBJ2-2|once|TRBV19|TRBD2
CASSIGTGLAGEANTGELFF
TGTGCCAGTAGTATTGGGACGGGACTAGCGGGGGAAGCGAACACCGGGGAGCTGTTTTTT
>TRBJ1-2|.|TRBV5-1|TRBD1
CASSHGQGHLYGYTF
TGCGCCAGCAGCCATGGACAGGGGCACCTGTATGGCTACACCTTC
>TRBJ1-1|once|TRBV7-8|.
CASTPGTREAFF
TGTGCCAGCACCCCTGGGACACGTGAAGCTTTCTTT
>TRBJ1-5|.|TRBV18|.
CASSPGGNQPQHF
TGTGCCAGCTCACCCGGGGGCAATCAGCCCCAGCATTTT